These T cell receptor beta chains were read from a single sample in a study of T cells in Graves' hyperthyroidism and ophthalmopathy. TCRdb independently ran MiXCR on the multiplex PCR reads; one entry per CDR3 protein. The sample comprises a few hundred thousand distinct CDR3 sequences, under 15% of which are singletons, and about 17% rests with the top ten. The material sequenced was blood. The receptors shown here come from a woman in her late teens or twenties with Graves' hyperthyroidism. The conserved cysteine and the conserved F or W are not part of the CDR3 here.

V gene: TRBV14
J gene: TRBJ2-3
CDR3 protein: ASSQAPRFTDTQY

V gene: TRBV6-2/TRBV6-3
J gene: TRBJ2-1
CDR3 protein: AIMTSGMFNEQF

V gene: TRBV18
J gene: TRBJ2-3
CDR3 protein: ASSPTSPRITDTQY

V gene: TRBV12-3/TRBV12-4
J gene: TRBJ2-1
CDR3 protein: ASSTGTGSYNEQF

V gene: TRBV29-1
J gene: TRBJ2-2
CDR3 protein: SVDSAGRTNTGELF

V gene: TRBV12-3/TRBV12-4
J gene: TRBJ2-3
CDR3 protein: ASSPQREPDTQY

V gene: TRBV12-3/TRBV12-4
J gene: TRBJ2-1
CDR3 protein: ASSLPLAGTNNEQF

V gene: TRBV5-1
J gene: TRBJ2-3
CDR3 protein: ASSFRDRVPDTQY

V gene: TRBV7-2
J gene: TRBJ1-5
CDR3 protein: ASSTLRDILRHSNQPQH

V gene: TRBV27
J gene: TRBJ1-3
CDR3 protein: ATRSSSGNTIY

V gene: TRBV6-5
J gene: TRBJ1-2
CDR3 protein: ASSYSWGRQDYGYT

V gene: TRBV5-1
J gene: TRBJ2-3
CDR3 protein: ASSLEEADTQY

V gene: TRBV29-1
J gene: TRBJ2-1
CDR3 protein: SVGLVREQF

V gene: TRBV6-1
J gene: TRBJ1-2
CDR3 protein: ASSPPGTVNYGYT

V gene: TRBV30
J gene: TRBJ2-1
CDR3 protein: AWQGGDSSYNEQF

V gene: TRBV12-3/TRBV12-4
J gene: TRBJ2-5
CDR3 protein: ASSHLDFKETQY

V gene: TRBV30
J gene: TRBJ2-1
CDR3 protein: AWSRLAENNEQF

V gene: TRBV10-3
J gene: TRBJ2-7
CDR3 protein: ATTGSDEQY

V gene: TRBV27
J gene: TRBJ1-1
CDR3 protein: ASSLSPRGQTEAF

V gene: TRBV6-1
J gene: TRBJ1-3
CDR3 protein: ASSTGGGTSGNTIY

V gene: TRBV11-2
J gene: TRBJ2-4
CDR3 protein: ASSAGLAGGSGRSKNIQY